This section outlines one TCR beta chain sequence together with its context. As yet, its antigen is unknown. These data are taken from a study of shared clonotypes between healthy human individuals. Profiling relied on immunoSEQ multiplex PCR, and the TCRdb table lists in-frame clones only, not all of them. The top ten hold 0.5% to 0.65% of the sample, which has over a million clones, around three quarters seen once. It was into CD45RA+ naive and CD45RA-negative memory subsets that the CD4+ cells were split. General study findings and limits: Memory subsets had estimated richness that was generally smaller than that of naive subsets. Between a few donors, naive CD4 clonotypes were shared at a level of around 4.8%.

Germline CDR1 is MDHEN and CDR2 is SYDVKM. V gave up 4 bases and J gave up 2 bases; unmatched junction bases: 16. CDR3 length equals 19 residues. Sequencing was performed on memory CD4+ T cells from PBMCs. As to subset: CD45RA-negative fraction. The chain carries TRBV28 and TRBJ2-3, with 9 positions matching TRBD2. This TCR was recovered from a man younger than 35 in good health. Some clones in this sample may be carry-over from other donors' samples. Here the CDR3 DNA reads TGTGCCAGCAGTTGGCCGGGACGGGGGACTAGCAGGACCACAGATACGCAGTATTTT. This gives the protein CASSWPGRGTSRTTDTQYF.